This entry describes one T cell receptor beta chain. These data are taken from a study of cytomegalovirus exposure and HLA in healthy donors. 60 Vbeta and 13 Jbeta primers were used in PCR. Method: immunoSEQ multiplex PCR; TCRdb's copy keeps in-frame clones and lacks some. The sample yields roughly 190,000 clones, around 79% seen once. The germline V gene encodes CDR1 GTSNPN and CDR2 SVGIG (reference sequence). The CDR3 runs 18 residues. After removal of 0 bases from V and 4 bases from J, the junction contained 13 bases not matched to a gene. Material: PBMCs. The sequence came from a woman between 18 and 29 years old in good health and CMV-seronegative. The genes are TRBV30 and TRBJ2-1; 9 bases are shared with TRBD2. CDR3 amino acids: CAWSVHISGRPEYNEQFF. DNA of the CDR3: TGTGCCTGGAGTGTACATATAAGCGGGAGGCCTGAATACAATGAGCAGTTCTTC.